This TCR beta chain appears in the sequencing data of a study of blood T cell repertoires in COVID-19. Germline loops: CDR1 KGHSH, CDR2 LQKENI. The CDR3 totals 12 residues. The V end lost 6 bases, the J end lost 4 bases, and 9 bases lay between the germline ends. Per the study methods: Amplification of reference gene primers provided the estimated nucleated cell counts. Clones were sequenced by immunoSEQ multiplex PCR, and TCRdb holds only the in-frame ones, with some missing. That table furnishes V, J and clone size, whereas the DNA furnished D and trimming. The table shows around 310,000 clones, with 88% occurring only once.

The rearrangement links TRBV18 to TRBJ1-2, with a possible D match to TRBD1 (6 bases). Sequencing was done on a sample of peripheral blood. The clonotype originates from a woman in her forties or fifties with active or convalescent COVID-19. Here the CDR3 reads CASSGAAYGYTF. The CDR3 DNA sequence: TGTGCCAGCTCGGGGGCCGCCTATGGCTACACCTTC.